This T cell receptor beta chain stems from a study of T cell responses to AZD1222 COVID-19 vaccine. Data came from immunoSEQ multiplex PCR; TCRdb stores just in-frame clones and leaves some out. The sample lists over 150,000 clones, roughly 92% occurring once. About this clone itself: The antigen remains undetermined.

The study, taken as a whole, reports: Clonal diversity was possibly underestimated; the donors were predominantly white British and more often female.

Trimming shortened V by 7 bases and J by 7 bases, and 14 bases separated the two germline ends. The germline gives CDR1 MNHEY, CDR2 SMNVEV (reference sequence). CDR3 size: 13 residues. This chain links TRBV27 with TRBJ2-1; D is perhaps TRBD1 or TRBD2 (5 bases each). The clonotype was recovered from an adult who received the AZD1222 COVID-19 vaccine. The specimen comprised peripheral blood, sampled 28 days after the second AZD1222 dose. CDR3 residues: CASKWGNVNEQFF. The CDR3 DNA reads TGTGCCAGCAAGTGGGGGAATGTGAATGAGCAGTTCTTC.